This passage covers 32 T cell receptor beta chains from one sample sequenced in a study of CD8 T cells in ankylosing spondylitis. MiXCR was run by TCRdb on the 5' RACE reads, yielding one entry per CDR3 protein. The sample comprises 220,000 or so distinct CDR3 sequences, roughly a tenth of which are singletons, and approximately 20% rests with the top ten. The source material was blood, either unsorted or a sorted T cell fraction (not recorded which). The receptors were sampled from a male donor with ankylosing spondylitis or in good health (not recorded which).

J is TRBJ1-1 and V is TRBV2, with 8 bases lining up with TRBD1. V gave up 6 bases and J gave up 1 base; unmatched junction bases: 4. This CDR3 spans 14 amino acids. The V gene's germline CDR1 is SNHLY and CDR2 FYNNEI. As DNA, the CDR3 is TGTGCCAGCAGGACAGGGGACACGAACACTGAAGCTTTCTTT. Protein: CASRTGDTNTEAFF.

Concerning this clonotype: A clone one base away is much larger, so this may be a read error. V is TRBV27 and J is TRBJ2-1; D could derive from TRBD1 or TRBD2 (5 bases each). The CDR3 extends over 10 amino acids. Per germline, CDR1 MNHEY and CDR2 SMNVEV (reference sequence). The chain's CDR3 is CANRDDEQLF. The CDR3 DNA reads TGTGCCAATCGGGACGATGAGCAGCTCTTC.

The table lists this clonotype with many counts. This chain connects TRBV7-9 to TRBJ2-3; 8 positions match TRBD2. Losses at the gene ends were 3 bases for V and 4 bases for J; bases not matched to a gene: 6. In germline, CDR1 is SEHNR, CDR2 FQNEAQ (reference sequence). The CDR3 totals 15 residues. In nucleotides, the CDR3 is TGTGCCAGCAGCTTCGGTAGCGGGGTACCAGATACGCAGTATTTT. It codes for CASSFGSGVPDTQYF.

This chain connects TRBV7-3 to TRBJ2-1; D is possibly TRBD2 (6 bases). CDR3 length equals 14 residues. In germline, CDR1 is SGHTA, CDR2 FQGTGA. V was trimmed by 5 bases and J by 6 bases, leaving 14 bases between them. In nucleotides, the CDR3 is TGTGCCAGCAGCCCTCCGGGGGTGTCCAATGAGCAGTTCTTC. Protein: CASSPPGVSNEQFF.

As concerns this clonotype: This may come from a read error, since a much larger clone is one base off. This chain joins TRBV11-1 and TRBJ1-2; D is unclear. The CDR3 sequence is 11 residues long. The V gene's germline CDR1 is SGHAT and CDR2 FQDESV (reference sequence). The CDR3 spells CAGSFNGGYTF. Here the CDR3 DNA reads TGTGCCGGCAGCTTTAATGGAGGCTACACCTTC.

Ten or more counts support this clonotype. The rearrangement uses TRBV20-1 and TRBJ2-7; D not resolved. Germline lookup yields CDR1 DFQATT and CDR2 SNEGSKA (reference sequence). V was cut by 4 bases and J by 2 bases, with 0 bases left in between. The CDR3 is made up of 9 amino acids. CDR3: CSATYEQYF. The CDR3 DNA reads TGCAGTGCTACCTACGAGCAGTACTTC.

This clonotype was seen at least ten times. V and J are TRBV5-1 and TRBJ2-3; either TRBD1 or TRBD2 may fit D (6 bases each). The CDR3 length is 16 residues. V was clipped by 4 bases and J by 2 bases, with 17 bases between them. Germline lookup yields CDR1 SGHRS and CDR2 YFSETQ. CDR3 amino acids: CASSIGDWGATDTQYF. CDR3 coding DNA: TGCGCCAGCAGCATAGGGGACTGGGGGGCCACAGATACGCAGTATTTT.

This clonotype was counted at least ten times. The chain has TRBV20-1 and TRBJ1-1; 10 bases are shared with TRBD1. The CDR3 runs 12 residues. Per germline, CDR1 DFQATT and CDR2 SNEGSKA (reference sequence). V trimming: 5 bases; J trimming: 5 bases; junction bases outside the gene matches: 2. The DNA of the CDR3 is TGCAGTGCTTTGGACAGGGGGACTGAAGCTTTCTTT. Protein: CSALDRGTEAFF.

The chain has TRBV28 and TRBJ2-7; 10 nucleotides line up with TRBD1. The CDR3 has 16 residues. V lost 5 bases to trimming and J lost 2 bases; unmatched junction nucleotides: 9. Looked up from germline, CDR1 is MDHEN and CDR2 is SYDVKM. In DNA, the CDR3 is TGTGCCAGCAGTGGCGCGGGACAGGGGAACACCTACGAGCAGTACTTC. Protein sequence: CASSGAGQGNTYEQYF.

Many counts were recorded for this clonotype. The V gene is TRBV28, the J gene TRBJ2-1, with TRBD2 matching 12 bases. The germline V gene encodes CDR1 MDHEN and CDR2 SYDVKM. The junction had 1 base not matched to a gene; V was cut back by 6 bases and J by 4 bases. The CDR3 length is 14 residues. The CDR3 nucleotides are TGTGCCAGCAGGACTAGCGGGGGTTACAATGAGCAGTTCTTC. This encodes CASRTSGGYNEQFF.

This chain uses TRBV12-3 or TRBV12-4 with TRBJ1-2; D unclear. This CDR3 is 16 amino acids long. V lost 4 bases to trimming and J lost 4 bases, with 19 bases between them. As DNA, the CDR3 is TGTGCCAGCAGTTATCTCCCCACAAGTTCAGGCTATGGCTACACCTTC. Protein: CASSYLPTSSGYGYTF.

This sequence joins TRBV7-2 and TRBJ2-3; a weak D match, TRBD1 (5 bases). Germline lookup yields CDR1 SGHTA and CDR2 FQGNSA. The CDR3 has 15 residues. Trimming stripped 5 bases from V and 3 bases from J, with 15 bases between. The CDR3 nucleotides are TGTGCCAGCAGCCACCAGAAGGGGCTAACAGATACGCAGTATTTT. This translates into CASSHQKGLTDTQYF.

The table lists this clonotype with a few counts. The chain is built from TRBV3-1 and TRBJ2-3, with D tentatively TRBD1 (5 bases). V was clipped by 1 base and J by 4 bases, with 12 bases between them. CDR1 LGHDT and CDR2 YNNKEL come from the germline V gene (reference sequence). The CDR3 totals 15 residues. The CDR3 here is CASSQGGAVADTQYF. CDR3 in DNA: TGTGCCAGCAGCCAAGGTGGGGCAGTAGCAGATACGCAGTATTTT.

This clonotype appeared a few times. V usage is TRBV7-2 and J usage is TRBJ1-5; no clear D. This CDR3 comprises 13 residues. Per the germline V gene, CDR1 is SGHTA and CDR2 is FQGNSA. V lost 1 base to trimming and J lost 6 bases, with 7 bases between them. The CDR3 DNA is TGTGCCAGCAGCTTAGGAAGGATTCAGCCCCAGCATTTT. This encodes CASSLGRIQPQHF. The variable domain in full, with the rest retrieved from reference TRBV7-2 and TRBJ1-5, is GAGVSQSPSNKVTEKGKDVELRCDPISGHTALYWYRQSLGQGLEFLIYFQGNSAPDKSGLPSDRFSAERTGGSVSTLTIQRTQQEDSAVYLCASSLGRIQPQHFGDGTRLSIL.

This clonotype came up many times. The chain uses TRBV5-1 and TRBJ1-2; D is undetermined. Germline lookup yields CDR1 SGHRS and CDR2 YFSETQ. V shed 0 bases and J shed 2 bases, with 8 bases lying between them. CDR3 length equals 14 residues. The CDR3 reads CASSLDMLNYGYTF. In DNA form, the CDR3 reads TGCGCCAGCAGCTTGGATATGCTGAACTATGGCTACACCTTC.

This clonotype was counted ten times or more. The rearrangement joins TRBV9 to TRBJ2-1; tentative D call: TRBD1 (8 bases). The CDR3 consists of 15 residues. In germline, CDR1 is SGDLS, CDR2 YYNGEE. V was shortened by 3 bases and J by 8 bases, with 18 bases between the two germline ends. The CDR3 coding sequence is TGTGCCAGCAGCGGGAACTACAGGGGGGGGGATGAGCAGTTCTTC. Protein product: CASSGNYRGGDEQFF.

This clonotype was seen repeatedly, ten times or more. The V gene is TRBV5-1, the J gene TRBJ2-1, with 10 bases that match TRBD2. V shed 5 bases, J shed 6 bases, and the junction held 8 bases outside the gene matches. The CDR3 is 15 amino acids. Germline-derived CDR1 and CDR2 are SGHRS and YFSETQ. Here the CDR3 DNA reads TGCGCCAGCAGTTTAACTAGCGGGAAAATCAATGAGCAGTTCTTC. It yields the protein CASSLTSGKINEQFF.

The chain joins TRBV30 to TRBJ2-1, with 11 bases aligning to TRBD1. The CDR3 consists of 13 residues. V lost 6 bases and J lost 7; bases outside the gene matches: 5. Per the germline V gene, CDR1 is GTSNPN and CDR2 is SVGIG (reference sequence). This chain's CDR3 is CACRDRGMNEQFF. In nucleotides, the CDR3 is TGTGCCTGCCGGGACAGGGGGATGAATGAGCAGTTCTTC.

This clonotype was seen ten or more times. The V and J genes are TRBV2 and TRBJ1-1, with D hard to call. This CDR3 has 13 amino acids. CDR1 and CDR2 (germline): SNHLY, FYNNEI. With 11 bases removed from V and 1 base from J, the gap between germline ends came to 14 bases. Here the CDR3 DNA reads TGTGCCGGAGAAGGGTCTACGAACACTGAAGCTTTCTTT. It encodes CAGEGSTNTEAFF. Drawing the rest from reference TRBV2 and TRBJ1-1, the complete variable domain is EPEVTQTPSHQVTQMGQEVILRCVPISNHLYFYWYRQILGQKVEFLVSFYNNEISEKSEIFDDQFSVERPDGSNFTLKIRSTKLEDSAMYFCAGEGSTNTEAFFGQGTRLTVV.

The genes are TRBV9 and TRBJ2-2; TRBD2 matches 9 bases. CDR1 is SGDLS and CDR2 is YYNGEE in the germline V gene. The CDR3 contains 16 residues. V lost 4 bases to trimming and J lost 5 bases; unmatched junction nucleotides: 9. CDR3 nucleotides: TGTGCCAGCAGCCCCGAGGCTAGCGGGGAAACCGGGGAGCTGTTTTTT. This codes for CASSPEASGETGELFF.

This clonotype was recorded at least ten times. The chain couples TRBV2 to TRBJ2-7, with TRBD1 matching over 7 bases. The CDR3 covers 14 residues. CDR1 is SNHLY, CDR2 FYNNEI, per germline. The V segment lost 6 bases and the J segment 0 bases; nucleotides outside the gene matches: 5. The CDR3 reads CASRAQGSSYEQYF. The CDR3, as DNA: TGTGCCAGCAGAGCACAGGGGAGCTCCTACGAGCAGTACTTC.

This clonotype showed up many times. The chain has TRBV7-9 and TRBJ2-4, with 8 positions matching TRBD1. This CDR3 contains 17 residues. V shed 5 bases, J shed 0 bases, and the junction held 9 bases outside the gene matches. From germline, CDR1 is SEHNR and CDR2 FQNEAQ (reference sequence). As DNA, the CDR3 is TGTGCCAGCAGCACCGCAGGGGGCGCTGGAGCCAAAAACATTCAGTACTTC. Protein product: CASSTAGGAGAKNIQYF.

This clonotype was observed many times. The CDR3 loop is CASSEGKISGNTIYF. CDR3 in DNA: TGTGCCAGCAGTGAAGGGAAAATCTCTGGAAACACCATATATTTT. The chain has TRBV12-3 or TRBV12-4 and TRBJ1-3; D remains unclear. This CDR3 has 15 amino acids. Trimming stripped 5 bases from V and 0 bases from J, with 11 bases between.

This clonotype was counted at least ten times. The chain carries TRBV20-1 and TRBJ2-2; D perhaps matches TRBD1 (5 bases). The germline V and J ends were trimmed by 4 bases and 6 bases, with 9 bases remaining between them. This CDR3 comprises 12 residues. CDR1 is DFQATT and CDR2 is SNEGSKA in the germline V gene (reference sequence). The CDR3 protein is CSAIFRAGELFF. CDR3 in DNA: TGCAGTGCTATCTTCAGGGCCGGGGAGCTGTTTTTT.

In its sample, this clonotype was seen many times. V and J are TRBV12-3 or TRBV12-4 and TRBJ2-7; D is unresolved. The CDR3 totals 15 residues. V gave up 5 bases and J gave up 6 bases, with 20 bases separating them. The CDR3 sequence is CASSLLLGREGEQYF. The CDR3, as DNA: TGTGCCAGCAGTCTCCTGTTAGGGCGCGAAGGCGAGCAGTACTTC.

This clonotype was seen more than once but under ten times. CDR3 coding DNA: TGTGCCAGCACCCTCCCGGCGGGGGTCAACACCGGGGAGCTGTTTTTT. It specifies CASTLPAGVNTGELFF. The chain links TRBV12-3 or TRBV12-4 to TRBJ2-2, with 7 bases lining up with TRBD2. The CDR3 loop spans 16 amino acids. J was trimmed by 2 bases and V by 7 bases; bases with no gene match: 10.

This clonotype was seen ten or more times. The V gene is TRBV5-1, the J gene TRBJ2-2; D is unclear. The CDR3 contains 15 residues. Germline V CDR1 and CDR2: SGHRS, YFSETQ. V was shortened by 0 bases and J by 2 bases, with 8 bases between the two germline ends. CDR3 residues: CASSLGTHNTGELFF. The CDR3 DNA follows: TGCGCCAGCAGCTTGGGGACCCATAACACCGGGGAGCTGTTTTTT. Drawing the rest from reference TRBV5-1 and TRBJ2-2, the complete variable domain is KAGVTQTPRYLIKTRGQQVTLSCSPISGHRSVSWYQQTPGQGLQFLFEYFSETQRNKGNFPGRFSGRQFSNSRSEMNVSTLELGDSALYLCASSLGTHNTGELFFGEGSRLTVL.

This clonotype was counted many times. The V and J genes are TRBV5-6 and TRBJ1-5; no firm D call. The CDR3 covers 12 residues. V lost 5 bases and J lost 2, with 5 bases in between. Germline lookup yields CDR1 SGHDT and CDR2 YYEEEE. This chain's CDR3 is CASSSGNQPQHF. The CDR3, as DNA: TGTGCCAGCAGTAGTGGCAATCAGCCCCAGCATTTT.

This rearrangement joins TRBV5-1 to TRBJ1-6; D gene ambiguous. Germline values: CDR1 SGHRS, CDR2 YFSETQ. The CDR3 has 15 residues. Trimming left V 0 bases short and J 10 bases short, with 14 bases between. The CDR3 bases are TGCGCCAGCAGCTTGGGAGTAGGGTCCCAATCACCCCTCCACTTT. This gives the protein CASSLGVGSQSPLHF.

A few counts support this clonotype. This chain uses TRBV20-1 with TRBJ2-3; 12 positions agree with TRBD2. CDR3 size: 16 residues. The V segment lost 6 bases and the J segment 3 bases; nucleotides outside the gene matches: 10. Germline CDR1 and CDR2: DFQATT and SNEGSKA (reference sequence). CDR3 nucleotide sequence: TGCAGTGCCCCCTGGGGACTAGCGGGTATTACAGATACGCAGTATTTT. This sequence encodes CSAPWGLAGITDTQYF.

The CDR3 here is CASILGWRGTEAFF. The CDR3 region has the DNA TGTGCCAGCATCCTTGGATGGAGGGGCACTGAAGCTTTCTTT. The chain links TRBV12-3 or TRBV12-4 to TRBJ1-1; D is possibly TRBD1 (5 bases). The CDR3 runs 14 residues. V was cut by 7 bases and J by 4 bases, with 16 bases left in between.

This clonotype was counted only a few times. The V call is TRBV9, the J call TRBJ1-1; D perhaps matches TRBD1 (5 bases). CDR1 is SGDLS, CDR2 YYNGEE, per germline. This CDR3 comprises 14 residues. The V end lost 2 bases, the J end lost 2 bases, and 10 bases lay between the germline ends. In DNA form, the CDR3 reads TGTGCCAGCAGCGTGGAGGGGAAAAACACTGAAGCTTTCTTT. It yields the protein CASSVEGKNTEAFF. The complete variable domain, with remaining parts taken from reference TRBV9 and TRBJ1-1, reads DSGVTQTPKHLITATGQRVTLRCSPRSGDLSVYWYQQSLDQGLQFLIQYYNGEERAKGNILERFSAQQFPDLHSELNLSSLELGDSALYFCASSVEGKNTEAFFGQGTRLTVV.